Listed below are T cell receptor beta chains from one sample, sequenced in a study of T cells in Graves' hyperthyroidism and ophthalmopathy. MiXCR was run by TCRdb on the multiplex PCR reads, yielding one entry per CDR3 protein. This table has around 300,000 distinct CDR3 sequences, roughly 13% appearing once. The sequenced sample consisted of blood. The receptors were gathered from a woman aged 25 to 39 with Graves' hyperthyroidism. Each CDR3 is given with its conserved first and last residue. The D gene is left open where the match is weak. Not every row has a clone size; where given, it reads once, few, many or a size class.

CDR3 protein,CDR3 DNA,J gene,D gene,clone size,V gene
CASSTLMVGNQPQHF,TGTGCCAGCAGTACGCTGATGGTTGGAAATCAGCCCCAGCATTTT,TRBJ1-5,.,.,TRBV28
CASATAALVPLYEQYF,TGTGCCAGTGCAACAGCGGCTTTAGTTCCTTTGTACGAGCAGTACTTC,TRBJ2-7,.,few,TRBV9
CSARAHLAGEYNEQFF,TGCAGTGCTAGAGCCCATCTAGCGGGAGAGTACAATGAGCAGTTCTTC,TRBJ2-1,TRBD2,.,TRBV20-1
CSAGPGGRTDTQYF,TGCAGTGCCGGACCGGGAGGCCGCACAGATACGCAGTATTTT,TRBJ2-3,TRBD2,many,TRBV20-1
CASSLWTSGTSYNEQFF,TGTGCCAGCAGCTTATGGACTAGCGGGACTAGCTACAATGAGCAGTTCTTC,TRBJ2-1,TRBD2,few,TRBV7-9
CASSESIAGGPGLQYF,TGCGCCAGCAGTGAGTCGATAGCGGGAGGGCCTGGGTTGCAGTACTTC,TRBJ2-7,TRBD2,many,TRBV10-1
CSVIPDSEGEKLFF,TGCAGCGTCATTCCAGACTCCGAGGGTGAAAAACTGTTTTTT,TRBJ1-4,.,once,TRBV29-1
CASSDLAGDSYNEQFF,TGCGCCAGCAGTGACCTTGCGGGCGACTCCTACAATGAGCAGTTCTTC,TRBJ2-1,.,.,TRBV10-1
CSAQRQTDTQYF,TGCAGTGCCCAAAGACAGACAGATACGCAGTATTTT,TRBJ2-3,.,many,TRBV20-1
CASSQEKSSSGFPNSPLHF,TGTGCCAGCAGCCAAGAGAAGAGCAGCAGTGGGTTCCCTAATTCACCCCTCCACTTT,TRBJ1-6,.,few,TRBV3-1
CASKGVGGVGETQYF,TGTGCCAGCAAGGGGGTTGGGGGAGTTGGAGAGACCCAGTACTTC,TRBJ2-5,.,.,TRBV6-1
CASSPAGGGPTDTQYF,TGTGCCAGCAGCCCGGCGGGCGGGGGCCCCACAGATACGCAGTATTTT,TRBJ2-3,.,.,TRBV7-9
CSVGEGARGYTF,TGCAGCGTTGGAGAGGGGGCGCGTGGCTACACCTTC,TRBJ1-2,TRBD1,few,TRBV29-1
CASSRTGGERVEQFF,TGTGCCAGCAGCCGAACAGGGGGCGAGAGGGTGGAGCAGTTCTTC,TRBJ2-1,TRBD1,few,TRBV4-2
CASSRTSGAYEQYF,TGTGCCAGCAGCCGGACTAGCGGAGCCTACGAGCAGTACTTC,TRBJ2-7,TRBD2,many,TRBV7-9
CASSPGQGSFGYTF,TGTGCCAGCAGCCCGGGACAGGGATCTTTCGGCTACACCTTC,TRBJ1-2,TRBD1,few,TRBV9
CASSLEGARSAEQYF,TGTGCCAGCAGCTTAGAGGGGGCGCGGTCAGCCGAGCAGTACTTC,TRBJ2-7,TRBD1,many,TRBV7-3
CASSYDSSYGYTF,TGTGCCAGCAGTTACGACAGCTCCTATGGCTACACCTTC,TRBJ1-2,.,many,TRBV6-5
CASSLAMATNERLFF,TGTGCCAGCAGCTTAGCGATGGCAACTAATGAAAGACTGTTTTTT,TRBJ1-4,.,.,TRBV7-2
CASSQVGSGELFF,TGTGCCAGCAGCCAAGTAGGGAGCGGGGAGCTGTTTTTT,TRBJ2-2,.,.,TRBV3-1
CATSDPGSLREAEQFF,TGTGCCACCAGTGACCCCGGATCCCTTAGGGAGGCTGAGCAGTTCTTC,TRBJ2-1,.,many,TRBV24-1
CASSRWGALTGELFF,TGTGCCAGCAGCCGCTGGGGGGCACTGACCGGGGAGCTGTTTTTT,TRBJ2-2,.,.,TRBV12-3/TRBV12-4
CASSMREGTGGYEQFF,TGTGCCAGTAGTATGAGAGAGGGGACGGGAGGGTATGAGCAGTTCTTC,TRBJ2-1,TRBD2,.,TRBV19
CAWSSDRGLVTGELFF,TGTGCCTGGAGTTCGGACAGGGGGCTTGTGACCGGGGAGCTGTTTTTT,TRBJ2-2,TRBD1,few,TRBV30
CASSERIARVDGYTF,TGTGCCAGCAGTGAAAGGATAGCCAGGGTGGATGGCTACACCTTC,TRBJ1-2,.,.,TRBV2
CASSPIITDTQYF,TGTGCCAGCAGTCCTATCATCACAGATACGCAGTATTTT,TRBJ2-3,.,many,TRBV28
CAWSVVGYRRRSTQDYGYTF,TGTGCCTGGAGTGTAGTTGGTTACAGGAGGCGGTCAACTCAGGACTATGGCTACACCTTC,TRBJ1-2,.,few,TRBV30
CASSSSTGGPSYEQYF,TGTGCCAGCTCATCCTCGACAGGGGGCCCTTCCTACGAGCAGTACTTC,TRBJ2-7,TRBD1,few,TRBV18
CASSEVPASPLHF,TGCGCCAGCAGTGAAGTCCCGGCTTCACCCCTCCACTTT,TRBJ1-6,.,.,TRBV2
CASSFSGAGANVLTF,TGCGCCAGCAGCTTTTCCGGGGCTGGGGCCAACGTCCTGACTTTC,TRBJ2-6,.,many,TRBV5-1
CASSQVQLGTGIGELFF,TGCGCCAGCAGCCAAGTCCAGCTCGGGACAGGGATCGGGGAGCTGTTTTTT,TRBJ2-2,TRBD1,few,TRBV4-3
CASSEAQRVHTDTQYF,TGTGCCAGCAGTGAGGCTCAGCGGGTCCACACAGATACGCAGTATTTT,TRBJ2-3,.,many,TRBV2
CASSRTKANTEAFF,TGTGCCAGCAGTCGAACAAAAGCGAACACTGAAGCTTTCTTT,TRBJ1-1,.,many,TRBV6-1
CATSDLGLAGEVEQFF,TGTGCCACCAGTGACCTAGGACTAGCGGGAGAGGTTGAGCAGTTCTTC,TRBJ2-1,TRBD2,many,TRBV24-1
CASSVDGSESDTQYF,TGTGCCAGCAGCGTGGATGGATCGGAATCAGATACGCAGTATTTT,TRBJ2-3,.,few,TRBV9
CATSDPKSGPTFNEQFF,TGTGCCACCAGTGACCCAAAGAGCGGGCCGACCTTCAATGAGCAGTTCTTC,TRBJ2-1,.,many,TRBV24-1
CAGTGTGGREQYF,TGTGCCGGAACCGGGACAGGGGGCCGGGAGCAGTACTTC,TRBJ2-7,TRBD1,many,TRBV6-1
CASSVGGGTHGYTF,TGTGCCAGCAGCGTAGGTGGGGGAACCCATGGCTACACCTTC,TRBJ1-2,.,.,TRBV9
CASKTDGYSYEQYF,TGTGCCAGCAAAACCGACGGTTACTCCTACGAGCAGTACTTC,TRBJ2-7,.,many,TRBV28
CASWGDGNTIYF,TGTGCCAGCTGGGGGGACGGAAACACCATATATTTT,TRBJ1-3,.,many,TRBV2
CASSLRQPNEKLFF,TGTGCCAGCAGTTTAAGGCAGCCAAATGAAAAACTGTTTTTT,TRBJ1-4,.,.,TRBV12-3/TRBV12-4
CASSQALAGEGEQFF,TGTGCCAGCAGCCAAGCGCTAGCGGGAGAAGGAGAGCAGTTCTTC,TRBJ2-1,TRBD2,many,TRBV3-1
CASSTPPGDSTYNEQFF,TGTGCCAGCAGCACCCCCCCGGGGGACTCGACGTACAATGAGCAGTTCTTC,TRBJ2-1,.,.,TRBV7-3
CASSLDSSSYNEQFF,TGTGCCAGCAGCTTGGACAGCAGCTCCTACAATGAGCAGTTCTTC,TRBJ2-1,.,many,TRBV5-4
CASSFGRGEAFF,TGTGCCAGCAGTTTTGGGCGGGGTGAAGCTTTCTTT,TRBJ1-1,.,many,TRBV12-3/TRBV12-4
CASSRSGPRGSEQFF,TGTGCCAGCTCGCGATCCGGGCCCCGGGGTAGTGAGCAGTTCTTC,TRBJ2-1,.,.,TRBV18
CASSLDRATKTQYF,TGTGCCAGCAGTTTAGACAGGGCAACTAAGACCCAGTACTTC,TRBJ2-5,TRBD1,many,TRBV27
CASTESRTSGNLDNEQFF,TGTGCCAGTACCGAATCCAGGACTAGCGGGAATCTGGACAATGAGCAGTTCTTC,TRBJ2-1,TRBD2,.,TRBV19
CATSRGPYEQYF,TGTGCCACCTCCAGGGGCCCCTACGAGCAGTACTTC,TRBJ2-7,.,.,TRBV3-1
CSARDGLNEKLFF,TGCAGTGCTAGGGACGGCCTTAATGAAAAACTGTTTTTT,TRBJ1-4,.,many,TRBV20-1
CASSVGRGNYGYTF,TGTGCCAGCAGCGTAGGGAGAGGGAACTATGGCTACACCTTC,TRBJ1-2,.,.,TRBV5-6
CASSWGTSGYEQYF,TGTGCCAGCAGTTGGGGGACTAGCGGATACGAGCAGTACTTC,TRBJ2-7,TRBD2,.,TRBV6-5
CASGLGTGGDTEAFF,TGTGCTAGTGGTTTGGGCACAGGGGGGGACACTGAAGCTTTCTTT,TRBJ1-1,TRBD1,few,TRBV12-5
CASSQGTGNTDTQYF,TGCGCCAGCAGCCAGGGGACAGGGAATACAGATACGCAGTATTTT,TRBJ2-3,TRBD1,.,TRBV4-1
CASSEARGLVFPYEQYF,TGTGCCAGCAGTGAAGCGCGAGGACTAGTCTTCCCCTACGAGCAGTACTTC,TRBJ2-7,TRBD2,few,TRBV6-1
CASSQSGRAPETQYF,TGTGCCAGCAGCCAAAGCGGGAGGGCCCCAGAGACCCAGTACTTC,TRBJ2-5,TRBD2,.,TRBV3-1
CASSQVLRSDTQYF,TGTGCCAGCAGCCAAGTACTAAGAAGCGATACGCAGTATTTT,TRBJ2-3,.,.,TRBV14
CAIMGDSLNYGYTF,TGTGCCATCATGGGGGACAGCCTCAACTATGGCTACACCTTC,TRBJ1-2,TRBD1,many,TRBV10-3
CASSLDGTSGYNEQFF,TGTGCCAGCAGCCTAGATGGGACTAGCGGATACAATGAGCAGTTCTTC,TRBJ2-1,TRBD2,many,TRBV7-9